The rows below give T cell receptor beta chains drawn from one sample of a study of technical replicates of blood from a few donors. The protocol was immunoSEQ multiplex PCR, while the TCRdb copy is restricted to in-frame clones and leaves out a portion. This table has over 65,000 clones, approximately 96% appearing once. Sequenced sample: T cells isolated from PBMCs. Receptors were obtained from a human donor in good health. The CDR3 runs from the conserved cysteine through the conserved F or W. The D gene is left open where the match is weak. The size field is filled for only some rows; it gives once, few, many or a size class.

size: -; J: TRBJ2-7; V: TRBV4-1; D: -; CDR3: CASSPLGRALSYEQYF; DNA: TGCGCCAGCAGCCCCTTAGGCAGGGCCCTCTCCTACGAGCAGTACTTC
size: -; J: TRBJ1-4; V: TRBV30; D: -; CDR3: CAWSDLPEKLFF; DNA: TGTGCCTGGAGTGACTTGCCTGAAAAACTGTTTTTT
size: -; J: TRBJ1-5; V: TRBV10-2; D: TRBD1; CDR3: CASSGGDRVGNQPQHF; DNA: TGCGCCAGCAGTGGTGGAGACAGGGTCGGCAATCAGCCCCAGCATTTT
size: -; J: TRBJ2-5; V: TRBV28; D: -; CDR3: CASVKYYQETQYF; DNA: TGTGCCAGCGTAAAGTACTACCAAGAGACCCAGTACTTC
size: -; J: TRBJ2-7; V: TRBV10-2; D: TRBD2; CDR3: CAISSGVPYYEQYF; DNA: TGCGCCATCTCTAGCGGGGTTCCTTACTACGAGCAGTACTTC
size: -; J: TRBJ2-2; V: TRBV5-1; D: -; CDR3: CASSFLQGTGELFF; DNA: TGCGCCAGCAGCTTTTTGCAGGGAACCGGGGAGCTGTTTTTT
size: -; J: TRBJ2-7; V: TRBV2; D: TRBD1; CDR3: CASSEIRQGAHEQYF; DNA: TGTGCCAGCAGTGAAATTCGACAGGGGGCTCACGAGCAGTACTTC
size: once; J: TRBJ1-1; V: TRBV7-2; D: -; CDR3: CASSFSRAEAFF; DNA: TGTGCCAGCAGCTTCAGCAGGGCTGAAGCTTTCTTT
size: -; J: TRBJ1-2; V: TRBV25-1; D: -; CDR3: CASSSGHHNYGYTF; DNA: TGTGCCAGCAGTTCCGGACACCACAACTATGGCTACACCTTC
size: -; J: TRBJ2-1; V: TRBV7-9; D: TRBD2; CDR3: CASSLGLAGSEQFF; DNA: TGTGCCAGCAGCTTAGGACTAGCGGGGTCTGAGCAGTTCTTC
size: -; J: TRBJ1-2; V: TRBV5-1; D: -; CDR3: CASSLAPANYGYTF; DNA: TGCGCCAGCAGCTTGGCCCCAGCGAACTATGGCTACACCTTC
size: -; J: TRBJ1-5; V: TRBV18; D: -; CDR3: CASSPGAGQPQHF; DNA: TGTGCCAGCTCACCAGGGGCCGGTCAGCCCCAGCATTTT
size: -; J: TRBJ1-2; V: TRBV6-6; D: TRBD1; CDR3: CASSYAGQGKNGYTF; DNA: TGTGCCAGCAGTTACGCGGGACAGGGAAAGAATGGCTACACCTTC
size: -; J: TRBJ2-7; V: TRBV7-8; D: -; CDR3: CASSPHRGLTGEQYF; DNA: TGTGCCAGCAGCCCTCATCGGGGGTTGACCGGCGAGCAGTACTTC
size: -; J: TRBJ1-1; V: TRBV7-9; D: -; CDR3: CAGQGSTEAFF; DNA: TGTGCCGGGCAGGGTTCCACTGAAGCTTTCTTT
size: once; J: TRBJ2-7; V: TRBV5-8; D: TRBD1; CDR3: CASSPPGTGGPEQYF; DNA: TGTGCCAGCAGTCCCCCCGGGACAGGGGGTCCCGAGCAGTACTTC
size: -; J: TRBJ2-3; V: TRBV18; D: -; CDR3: CASSPGPGGDTQYF; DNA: TGTGCCAGCTCACCGGGTCCCGGAGGAGATACGCAGTATTTT
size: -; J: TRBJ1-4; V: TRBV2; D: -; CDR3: CASSKTGRNEKLFF; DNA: TGTGCCAGCAGTAAAACAGGACGTAATGAAAAACTGTTTTTT
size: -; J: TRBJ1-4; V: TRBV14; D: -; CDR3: CASSAYTGLEWGTTNEKLFF; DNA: TGTGCCAGCAGCGCATATACAGGGCTCGAATGGGGAACAACTAATGAAAAACTGTTTTTT
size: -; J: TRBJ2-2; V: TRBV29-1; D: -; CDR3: CSVMYVEAGELFF; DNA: TGCAGCGTCATGTACGTAGAGGCCGGGGAGCTGTTTTTT
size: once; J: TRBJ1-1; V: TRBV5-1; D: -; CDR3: CASSGGVYTEAFF; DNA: TGCGCCAGCAGCGGAGGCGTATACACTGAAGCTTTCTTT
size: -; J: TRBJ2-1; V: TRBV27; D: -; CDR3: CASSFSVRNEQFF; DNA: TGTGCCAGCAGTTTTTCCGTCAGGAATGAGCAGTTCTTC
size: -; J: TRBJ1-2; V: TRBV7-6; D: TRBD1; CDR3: CASSFEGARGYTF; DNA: TGTGCCAGCAGCTTTGAGGGGGCTCGGGGCTACACCTTC
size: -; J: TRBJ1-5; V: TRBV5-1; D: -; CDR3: CASSPGVEGDYSNQPQHF; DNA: TGCGCCAGCAGCCCAGGTGTTGAGGGAGACTATAGCAATCAGCCCCAGCATTTT
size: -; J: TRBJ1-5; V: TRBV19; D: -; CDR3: CASSIDWSGNQPQHF; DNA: TGTGCCAGTAGTATAGATTGGTCAGGGAATCAGCCCCAGCATTTT
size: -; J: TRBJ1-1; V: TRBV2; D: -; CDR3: CASSAQKNTEAFF; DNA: TGTGCCAGCAGTGCACAGAAGAACACTGAAGCTTTCTTT
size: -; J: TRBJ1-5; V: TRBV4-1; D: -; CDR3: CASSLQAGQPQHF; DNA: TGCGCCAGCAGCCTTCAGGCTGGGCAGCCCCAGCATTTT
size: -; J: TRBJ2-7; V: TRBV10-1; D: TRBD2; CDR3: CASSEYGGGEQYF; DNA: TGCGCCAGCAGTGAGTACGGGGGAGGGGAGCAGTACTTC
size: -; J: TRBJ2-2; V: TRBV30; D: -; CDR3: CASGDGTHPPGELFF; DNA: TGTGCCTCGGGGGACGGGACCCACCCACCGGGGGAGCTGTTTTTT
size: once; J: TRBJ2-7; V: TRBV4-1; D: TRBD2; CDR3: CASSDLGRAYEQYF; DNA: TGCGCCAGCAGCGATCTCGGGAGGGCCTACGAGCAGTACTTC
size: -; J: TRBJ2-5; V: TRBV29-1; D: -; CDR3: CSVERGQQETQYF; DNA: TGCAGCGTTGAAAGGGGCCAACAAGAGACCCAGTACTTC
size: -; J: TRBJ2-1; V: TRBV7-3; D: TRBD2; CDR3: CASSLGTSGYNEQFF; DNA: TGTGCCAGCAGCTTAGGGACTAGCGGGTACAATGAGCAGTTCTTC
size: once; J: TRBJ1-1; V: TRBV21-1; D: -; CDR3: CAMLYDTNPEAFF; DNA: TGTGCCATGCTCTATGACACGAACCCTGAAGCTTTCTTT
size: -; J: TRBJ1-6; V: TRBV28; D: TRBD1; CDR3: CASRDRGNSPLHF; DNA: TGTGCCAGCAGAGACAGGGGTAATTCACCCCTCCACTTT
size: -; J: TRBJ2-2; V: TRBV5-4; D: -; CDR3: CASSLDSTGELFF; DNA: TGTGCCAGCAGTCTCGACAGCACCGGGGAGCTGTTTTTT
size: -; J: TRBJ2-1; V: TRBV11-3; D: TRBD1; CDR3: CASSLTGEGYNEQFF; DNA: TGTGCCAGCAGCTTGACAGGGGAAGGCTACAATGAGCAGTTCTTC
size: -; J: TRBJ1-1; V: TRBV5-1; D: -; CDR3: CASSLSTANTEAFF; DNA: TGCGCCAGCAGCCTTTCGACAGCCAACACTGAAGCTTTCTTT
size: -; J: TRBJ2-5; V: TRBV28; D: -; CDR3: CASSSDITGKETQYF; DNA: TGTGCCAGCAGTTCAGATATAACAGGGAAAGAGACCCAGTACTTC
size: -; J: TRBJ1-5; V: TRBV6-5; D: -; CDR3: CASSPGSNQPQHF; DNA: TGTGCCAGCAGCCCGGGTAGCAATCAGCCCCAGCATTTT
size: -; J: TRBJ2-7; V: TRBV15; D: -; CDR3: CATSRDRGHNYEQYF; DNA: TGTGCCACCAGCAGAGATCGGGGACACAACTACGAGCAGTACTTC
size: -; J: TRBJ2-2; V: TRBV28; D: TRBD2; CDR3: CASSAPDPVYSGRSYGELFF; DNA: TGTGCCAGCAGTGCCCCAGACCCAGTTTATAGCGGGAGGTCGTACGGGGAGCTGTTTTTT
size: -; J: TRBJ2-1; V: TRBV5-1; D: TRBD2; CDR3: CASSRSWEGDNEQFF; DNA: TGCGCCAGCAGCCGCTCCTGGGAGGGAGACAATGAGCAGTTCTTC
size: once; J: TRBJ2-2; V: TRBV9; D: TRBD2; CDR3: CASSVGQEPGLGIWELFF; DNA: TGTGCCAGCAGCGTAGGACAGGAGCCGGGACTAGGAATATGGGAGCTGTTTTTT
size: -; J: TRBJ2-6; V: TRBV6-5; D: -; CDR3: CASSYEGAGANVLTF; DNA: TGTGCCAGCAGTTACGAGGGGGCTGGGGCCAACGTCCTGACTTTC
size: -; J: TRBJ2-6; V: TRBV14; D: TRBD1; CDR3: CASSHQLGTGLYSGANVLTF; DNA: TGTGCCAGCAGCCACCAATTAGGGACAGGGTTGTACTCTGGGGCCAACGTCCTGACTTTC
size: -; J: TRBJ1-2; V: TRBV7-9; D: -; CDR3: CASSWEGYYGYTF; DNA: TGTGCCAGCAGCTGGGAGGGTTACTATGGCTACACCTTC
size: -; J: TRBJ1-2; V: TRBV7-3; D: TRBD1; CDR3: CASSLTGQGARGYTF; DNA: TGTGCCAGCAGCTTGACTGGACAGGGGGCGCGCGGCTACACCTTC
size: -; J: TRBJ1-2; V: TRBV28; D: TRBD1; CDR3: CASSFRQGAGGYTF; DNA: TGTGCCAGCAGTTTTAGACAGGGGGCGGGAGGCTACACCTTC
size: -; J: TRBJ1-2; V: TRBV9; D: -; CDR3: CASSVAEGAYGYTF; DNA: TGTGCCAGCAGCGTAGCGGAGGGCGCCTATGGCTACACCTTC
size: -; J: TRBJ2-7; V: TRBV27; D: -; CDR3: CASSFRTRLYF; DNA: TGTGCCAGCAGTTTTAGAACTAGACTGTACTTC
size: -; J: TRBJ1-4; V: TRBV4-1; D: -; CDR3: CASRKQAKRGEKLFF; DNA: TGCGCCAGCAGGAAACAGGCAAAAAGGGGTGAAAAACTGTTTTTT
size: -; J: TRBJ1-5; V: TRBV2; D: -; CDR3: CASKRDTNQPQHF; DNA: TGTGCCAGCAAACGGGACACAAATCAGCCCCAGCATTTT
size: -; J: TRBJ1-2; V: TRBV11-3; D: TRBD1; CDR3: CASSFTGGYYGYTF; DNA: TGTGCCAGCAGCTTTACAGGGGGCTACTATGGCTACACCTTC
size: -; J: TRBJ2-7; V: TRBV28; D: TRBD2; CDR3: CASSGTRAGGTEQYF; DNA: TGTGCCAGCAGCGGGACCCGAGCGGGAGGGACCGAGCAGTACTTC
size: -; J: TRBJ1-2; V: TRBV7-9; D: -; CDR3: CASSSGLGYTF; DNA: TGTGCCAGCAGCTCAGGGCTCGGCTACACCTTC
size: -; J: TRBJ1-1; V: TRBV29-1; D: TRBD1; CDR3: CSVEGLFVSGQGAPYTEAFF; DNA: TGCAGCGTTGAAGGGTTGTTTGTATCAGGACAGGGGGCTCCCTACACTGAAGCTTTCTTT
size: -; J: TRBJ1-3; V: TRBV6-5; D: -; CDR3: CASSPRAQINTIYF; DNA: TGTGCCAGCAGCCCACGCGCACAGATAAACACCATATATTTT
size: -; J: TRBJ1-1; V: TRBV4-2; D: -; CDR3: CASSQDWDGDMRGWTEAFF; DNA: TGTGCCAGCAGCCAAGACTGGGATGGGGACATGAGGGGTTGGACTGAAGCTTTCTTT
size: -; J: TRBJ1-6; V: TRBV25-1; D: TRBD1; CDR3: CASGTGVISPLHF; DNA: TGTGCCAGCGGGACAGGAGTAATCTCACCCCTCCACTTT